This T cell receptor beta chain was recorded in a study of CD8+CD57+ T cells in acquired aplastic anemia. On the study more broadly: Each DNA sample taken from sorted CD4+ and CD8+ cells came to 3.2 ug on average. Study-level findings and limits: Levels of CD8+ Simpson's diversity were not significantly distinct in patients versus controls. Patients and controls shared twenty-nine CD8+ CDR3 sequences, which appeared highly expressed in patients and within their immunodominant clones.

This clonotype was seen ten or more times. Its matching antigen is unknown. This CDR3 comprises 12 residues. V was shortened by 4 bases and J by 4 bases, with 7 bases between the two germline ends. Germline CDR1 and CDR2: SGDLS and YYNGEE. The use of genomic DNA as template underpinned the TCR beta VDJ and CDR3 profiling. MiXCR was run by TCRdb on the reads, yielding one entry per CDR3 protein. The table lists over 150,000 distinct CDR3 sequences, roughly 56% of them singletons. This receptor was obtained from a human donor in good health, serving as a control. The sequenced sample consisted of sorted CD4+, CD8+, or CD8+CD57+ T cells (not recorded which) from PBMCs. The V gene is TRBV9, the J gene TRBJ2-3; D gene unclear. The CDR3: CASSPRPDTQYF. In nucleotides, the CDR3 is TGTGCCAGCAGCCCCCGCCCAGATACGCAGTATTTT.